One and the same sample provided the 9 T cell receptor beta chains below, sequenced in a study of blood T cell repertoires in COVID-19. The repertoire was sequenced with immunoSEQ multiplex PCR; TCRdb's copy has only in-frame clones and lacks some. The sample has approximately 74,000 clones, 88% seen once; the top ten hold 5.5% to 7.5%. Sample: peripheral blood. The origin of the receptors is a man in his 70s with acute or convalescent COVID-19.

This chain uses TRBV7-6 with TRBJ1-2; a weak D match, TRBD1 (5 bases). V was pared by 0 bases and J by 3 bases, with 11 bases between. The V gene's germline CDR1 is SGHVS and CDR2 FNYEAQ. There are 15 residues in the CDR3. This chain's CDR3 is CASSLARGGDYGYTF. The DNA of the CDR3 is TGTGCCAGCAGCTTAGCGCGGGGGGGAGACTATGGCTACACCTTC.

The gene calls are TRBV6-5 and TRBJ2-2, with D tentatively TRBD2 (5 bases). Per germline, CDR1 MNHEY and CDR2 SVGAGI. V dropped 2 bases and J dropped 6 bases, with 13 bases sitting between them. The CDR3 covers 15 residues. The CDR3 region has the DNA TGTGCCAGCAGTTACCCAGGACGGGGTGCCGGGGAGCTGTTTTTT. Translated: CASSYPGRGAGELFF.

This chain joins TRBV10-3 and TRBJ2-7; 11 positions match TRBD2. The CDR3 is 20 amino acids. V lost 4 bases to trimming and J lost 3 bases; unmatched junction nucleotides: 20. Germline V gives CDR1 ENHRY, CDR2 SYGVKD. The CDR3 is CAISGAGTGQLAGGIYEQYF. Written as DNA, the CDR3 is TGTGCCATCAGTGGGGCCGGGACAGGTCAGCTAGCGGGAGGAATCTACGAGCAGTACTTC.

The CDR3 DNA reads TGTGCCAGCTCACCTCGGGCAGGGGAGAAGAGAAACATTCAGTACTTC. Protein product: CASSPRAGEKRNIQYF. J is TRBJ2-4 and V is TRBV18, with D perhaps TRBD1 (6 bases). Per germline, CDR1 KGHSH and CDR2 LQKENI. With 3 bases removed from V and 6 bases from J, the gap between germline ends came to 18 bases. The CDR3 runs 16 residues.

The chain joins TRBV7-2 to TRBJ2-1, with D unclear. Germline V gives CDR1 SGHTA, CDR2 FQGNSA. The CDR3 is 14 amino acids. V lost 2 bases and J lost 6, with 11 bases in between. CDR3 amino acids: CASSLRNRANEQFF. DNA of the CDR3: TGTGCCAGCAGCTTAAGAAACAGAGCCAATGAGCAGTTCTTC.

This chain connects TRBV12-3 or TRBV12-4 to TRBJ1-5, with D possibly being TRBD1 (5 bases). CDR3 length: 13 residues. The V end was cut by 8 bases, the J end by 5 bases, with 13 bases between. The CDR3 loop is CASSFAGDQPQHF. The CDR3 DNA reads TGTGCCAGCTCCTTTGCGGGGGATCAGCCCCAGCATTTT.

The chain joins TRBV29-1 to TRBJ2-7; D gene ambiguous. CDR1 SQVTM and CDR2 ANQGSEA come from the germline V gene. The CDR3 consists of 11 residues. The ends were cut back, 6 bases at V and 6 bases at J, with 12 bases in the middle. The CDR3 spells CSVWSTGEQYF. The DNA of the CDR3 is TGCAGCGTGTGGTCTACGGGCGAGCAGTACTTC.

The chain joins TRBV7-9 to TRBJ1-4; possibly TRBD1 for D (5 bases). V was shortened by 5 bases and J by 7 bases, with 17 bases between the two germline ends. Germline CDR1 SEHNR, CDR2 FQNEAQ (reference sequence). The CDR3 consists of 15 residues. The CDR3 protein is CASSPSGGFSEKLFF. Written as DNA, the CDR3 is TGTGCCAGCAGCCCCAGCGGGGGGTTCAGTGAAAAACTGTTTTTT.

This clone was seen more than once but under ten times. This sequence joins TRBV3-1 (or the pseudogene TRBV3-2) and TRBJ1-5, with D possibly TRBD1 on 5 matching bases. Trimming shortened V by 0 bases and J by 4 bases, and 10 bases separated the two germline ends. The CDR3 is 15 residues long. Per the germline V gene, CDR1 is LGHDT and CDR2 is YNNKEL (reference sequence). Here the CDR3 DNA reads TGTGCCAGCAGCCAAGACAGGGTCTGGAATCAGCCCCAGCATTTT. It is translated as CASSQDRVWNQPQHF.